This TCR beta chain was found in a study of T-cell reconstitution after alpha-beta-depleted transplantation in children. This clonotype was counted at least ten times. Molecular barcoding with unique molecular identifiers was used for the TCRbeta library. TCRdb ran MiXCR on the PCR reads and lists one entry per CDR3 protein. Among 190,000 or so distinct CDR3 sequences, less than 8% were seen once, and the ten largest hold 3% to 3.5%. Looked up from germline, CDR1 is KGHSH and CDR2 is LQKENI. This CDR3 is 17 amino acids long. V lost 0 bases, J lost 1 base, and 5 bases stayed unmatched. The chain joins TRBV18 to TRBJ2-2, with 7 bases aligning to TRBD1. The sequence was obtained from a human donor who donated a stem cell graft to a child with Wiskott-Aldrich syndrome. This specimen consisted of PBMCs from the stem cell graft donor, obtained from the stem cell graft. CDR3 in DNA: TGTGCCAGCTCACCACCGTTTGGGACAGAGAACACCGGGGAGCTGTTTTTT. Amino acid sequence: CASSPPFGTENTGELFF.